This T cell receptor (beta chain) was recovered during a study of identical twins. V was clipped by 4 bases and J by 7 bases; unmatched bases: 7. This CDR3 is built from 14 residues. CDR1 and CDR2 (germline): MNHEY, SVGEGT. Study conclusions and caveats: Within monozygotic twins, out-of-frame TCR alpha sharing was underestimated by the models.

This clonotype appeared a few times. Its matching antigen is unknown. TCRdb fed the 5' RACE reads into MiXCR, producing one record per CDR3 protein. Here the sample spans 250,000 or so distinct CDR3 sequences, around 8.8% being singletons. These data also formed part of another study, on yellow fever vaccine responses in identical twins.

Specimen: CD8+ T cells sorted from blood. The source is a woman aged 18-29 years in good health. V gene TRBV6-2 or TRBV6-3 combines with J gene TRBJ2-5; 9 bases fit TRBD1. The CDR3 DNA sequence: TGTGCCAGCAGTTTGGACAGGGGAATAGGGACCCAGTACTTC. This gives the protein CASSLDRGIGTQYF.